A single sample gave rise to the 18 T cell receptor beta chains below, sequenced in a study of blood T cell repertoires in COVID-19. Here immunoSEQ multiplex PCR was the method, and the copy in TCRdb shows in-frame clones only, minus some. The sample shows around 30,000 clones, approximately 86% of them seen only once. Material for sequencing was peripheral blood. These receptor sequences come from a human donor in a cohort sampled during active COVID-19. The donor label of this sample is uncertain.

The chain links TRBV5-6 to TRBJ1-1; D unresolved. V was cut by 0 bases and J by 10 bases, with 10 bases left in between. This CDR3 comprises 12 residues. Germline CDR1 SGHDT, CDR2 YYEEEE. The CDR3 bases are TGTGCCAGCAGCTTGGCCGCCGGGTTAGCTTTCTTT. Translating gives CASSLAAGLAFF. Complete variable domain (other parts from reference TRBV5-6 and TRBJ1-1): DAGVTQSPTHLIKTRGQQVTLRCSPKSGHDTVSWYQQALGQGPQFIFQYYEEEERQRGNFPDRFSGHQFPNYSSELNVNALLLGDSALYLCASSLAAGLAFFGQGTRLTVV.

The V gene is TRBV19, the J gene TRBJ2-2, with 7 bases that match TRBD1. V dropped 5 bases and J dropped 0; count of bases not matched to a gene: 6. CDR1 LNHDA and CDR2 SQIVND come from the germline V gene (reference sequence). CDR3 length: 16 amino acids. In DNA form, the CDR3 reads TGTGCCAGTAGTCTAGGACAGGCCACGAACACCGGGGAGCTGTTTTTT. This gives the protein CASSLGQATNTGELFF.

This clone was seen only once. The rearrangement joins TRBV7-2 to TRBJ1-4; 7 bases are a match to TRBD1. The CDR3 spans 13 residues. The J segment lost 8 bases and the V segment lost 5 bases, leaving 5 bases of the junction unmatched. The V gene's germline CDR1 is SGHTA and CDR2 FQGNSA. The CDR3 DNA sequence: TGTGCCAGCAGCAAGACAGGGAGAGAAAAACTGTTTTTT. Translation gives CASSKTGREKLFF.

The chain links TRBV6-5 to TRBJ1-6, with D perhaps matching TRBD1 (5 bases). The CDR3 is 14 residues long. The V end lost 5 bases, the J end lost 8 bases, and 13 bases lay between the germline ends. Germline V gene sequence: CDR1 MNHEY, CDR2 SVGAGI. CDR3 in DNA: TGTGCCAGCAGTCTAAGGGGCCGAGATTCACCCCTCCACTTT. It encodes CASSLRGRDSPLHF.

The V and J genes are TRBV5-1 and TRBJ2-1; D is possibly TRBD1 (5 bases). CDR3 size: 14 residues. Trimming stripped 2 bases from V and 10 bases from J, with 16 bases between. Germline assignment: CDR1 SGHRS and CDR2 YFSETQ. The CDR3 DNA follows: TGCGCCAGCAGCTTATTAACTGACAGCTGGGAGCAGTTCTTC. It is translated as CASSLLTDSWEQFF. The whole variable domain, filled in from reference TRBV5-1 and TRBJ2-1, reads KAGVTQTPRYLIKTRGQQVTLSCSPISGHRSVSWYQQTPGQGLQFLFEYFSETQRNKGNFPGRFSGRQFSNSRSEMNVSTLELGDSALYLCASSLLTDSWEQFFGPGTRLTVL.

This chain connects TRBV6-5 to TRBJ2-7; 10 bases align to TRBD2. V lost 6 bases to trimming and J lost 2 bases; unmatched junction nucleotides: 7. This CDR3 region has 15 residues. Germline V gene data show CDR1 as MNHEY and CDR2 as SVGAGI. The CDR3 protein is CASRDGTSVTYEQYF. The CDR3 bases are TGTGCCAGCAGGGACGGGACTAGCGTAACCTACGAGCAGTACTTC.

J is TRBJ1-2 and V is TRBV21-1; TRBD1 is the table's D call and was not checked against the DNA. TRBV21-1 is a pseudogene locus. The CDR3 is 19 residues long. The CDR3 sequence: CASSKDPDRALKTYYGYTF. CDR3 DNA sequence: TGTGCCAGCAGCAAAGACCCGGACAGGGCCCTTAAAACTTACTATGGCTACACCTTC.

The chain combines TRBV28 with TRBJ2-7; 7 bases are shared with TRBD1. In germline, CDR1 is MDHEN, CDR2 SYDVKM. V shed 6 bases and J 7 bases; nucleotides not matched to a gene: 9. The CDR3 covers 13 residues. DNA for the CDR3: TGTGCCAGCAGCTCGGGACAGCTTAAGGAGCAGTACTTC. As protein: CASSSGQLKEQYF.

V usage is TRBV7-6 and J usage is TRBJ2-1; D is perhaps TRBD2 (5 bases). From germline, CDR1 is SGHVS and CDR2 FNYEAQ. V was shortened by 4 bases and J by 0 bases, with 10 bases between the two germline ends. This CDR3 contains 15 residues. CDR3 sequence (DNA): TGTGCCAGCAGCTCCGGACTCAGCTCCTACAATGAGCAGTTCTTC. It specifies CASSSGLSSYNEQFF. Full variable domain (rest looked up from reference TRBV7-6 and TRBJ2-1): GAGVSQSPRYKVTKRGQDVALRCDPISGHVSLYWYRQALGQGPEFLTYFNYEAQQDKSGLPNDRFSAERPEGSISTLTIQRTEQRDSAMYRCASSSGLSSYNEQFFGPGTRLTVL.

This clone was picked up one time. The rearrangement links TRBV5-1 to TRBJ2-2, with D hard to call. CDR3 size: 13 residues. Per germline, CDR1 SGHRS and CDR2 YFSETQ. The V end lost 0 bases, the J end lost 4 bases, and 4 bases lay between the germline ends. CDR3 bases: TGCGCCAGCAGCTTGGGCGGCACCGGGGAGCTGTTTTTT. Amino acids: CASSLGGTGELFF. Using reference TRBV5-1 and TRBJ2-2 for the parts outside the CDR3, the full variable domain is KAGVTQTPRYLIKTRGQQVTLSCSPISGHRSVSWYQQTPGQGLQFLFEYFSETQRNKGNFPGRFSGRQFSNSRSEMNVSTLELGDSALYLCASSLGGTGELFFGEGSRLTVL.

V usage is TRBV30 and J usage is TRBJ2-1; 12 bases agree with TRBD2. The CDR3 is made up of 14 amino acids. Germline CDR1 and CDR2: GTSNPN and SVGIG (reference sequence). With 5 bases clipped from V and 5 bases from J, the junction kept 4 bases outside the gene matches. CDR3 in amino acids: CAWGGLAGNNEQFF. The CDR3 DNA sequence: TGTGCCTGGGGAGGACTAGCGGGAAACAATGAGCAGTTCTTC.

J is TRBJ2-7 and V is TRBV11-2, with TRBD1 identical over 12 bases. This CDR3 is 15 amino acids long. CDR1 is SGHAT, CDR2 FQNNGV, per germline. V gave up 5 bases and J gave up 1 base; unmatched junction bases: 3. The CDR3 loop reads CASSRDRGLSYEQYF. The CDR3 DNA is TGTGCCAGCAGCCGGGACAGGGGGCTATCCTACGAGCAGTACTTC.

The genes are TRBV5-1 and TRBJ2-1, with a weak D call TRBD1 (5 bases). The CDR3 length is 14 residues. V gave up 4 bases and J gave up 9 bases, with 17 bases separating them. Germline V gene lookup returns CDR1 SGHRS and CDR2 YFSETQ. In DNA, the CDR3 is TGCGCCAGCAGCCCAGGACAAATTCAAGGTGAGCAGTTCTTC. Amino acid sequence: CASSPGQIQGEQFF. Together with reference TRBV5-1 and TRBJ2-1, the CDR3 gives the full variable domain: KAGVTQTPRYLIKTRGQQVTLSCSPISGHRSVSWYQQTPGQGLQFLFEYFSETQRNKGNFPGRFSGRQFSNSRSEMNVSTLELGDSALYLCASSPGQIQGEQFFGPGTRLTVL.

The chain is built from TRBV19 and TRBJ1-5; 8 bases align to TRBD1. The germline CDR1 and CDR2 sequences are LNHDA and SQIVND (reference sequence). V trimming: 5 bases; J trimming: 5 bases; junction bases outside the gene matches: 11. This CDR3 is built from 16 residues. CDR3: CASSSGGGSGDQPQHF. The CDR3 DNA reads as TGTGCCAGTAGTTCAGGGGGCGGCTCAGGGGATCAGCCCCAGCATTTT.

V and J are TRBV9 and TRBJ2-5; 7 nucleotides match TRBD2. Germline assignment: CDR1 SGDLS and CDR2 YYNGEE. V shed 2 bases and J 5 bases; nucleotides not matched to a gene: 6. CDR3 length: 14 residues. DNA of the CDR3: TGTGCCAGCAGCGTTGAGGGAGGGCCCGAGACCCAGTACTTC. Translation gives CASSVEGGPETQYF.

Here the CDR3 reads CASSYSGRATYEQYF. The CDR3 DNA reads as TGTGCCAGCAGTTACAGCGGGAGGGCCACCTACGAGCAGTACTTC. This rearrangement joins TRBV6-6 to TRBJ2-7; 10 bases match TRBD2. The V gene's germline CDR1 is MNHNY and CDR2 SVGAGI (reference sequence). V was clipped by 2 bases and J by 2 bases; unmatched bases: 3. The length of the CDR3 is 15 residues.

The chain recombines TRBV2 with TRBJ1-2; 7 bases fit TRBD1. Per germline, CDR1 SNHLY and CDR2 FYNNEI. The CDR3 has 13 residues. The V and J ends lost 6 bases and 2 bases, in that order; junction bases with no gene match: 3. The CDR3, as DNA: TGTGCCAGCAGCGAACAGGGGAACTATGGCTACACCTTC. Amino acids: CASSEQGNYGYTF.

This chain links TRBV7-8 with TRBJ2-7; 12 positions match TRBD2. The CDR3 has 15 amino acids. The V gene end was trimmed by 3 bases and the J gene end by 5 bases; junction bases not matched to a gene: 5. The germline V gene has CDR1 SGHVS and CDR2 FQNEAQ. The CDR3 region has the DNA TGTGCCAGCAGCTTTAGACTAGCGGGAGCGGACGAGCAGTACTTC. It translates to CASSFRLAGADEQYF.